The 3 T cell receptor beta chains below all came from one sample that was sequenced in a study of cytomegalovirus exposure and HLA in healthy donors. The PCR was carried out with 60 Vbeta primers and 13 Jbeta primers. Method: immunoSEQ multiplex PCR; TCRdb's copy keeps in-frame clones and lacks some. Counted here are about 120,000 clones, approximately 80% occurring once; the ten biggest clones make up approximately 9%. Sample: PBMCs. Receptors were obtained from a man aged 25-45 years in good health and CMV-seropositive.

The CDR3 spells CAIEGRLPPSTGELFF. The CDR3 DNA is TGTGCCATAGAAGGGAGACTACCCCCATCCACCGGGGAGCTGTTTTTT. This rearrangement joins TRBV21-1 to TRBJ2-2; no check of the table's D call, TRBD2, against the DNA was made. TRBV21-1 is a recognized pseudogene. The CDR3 extends over 16 amino acids.

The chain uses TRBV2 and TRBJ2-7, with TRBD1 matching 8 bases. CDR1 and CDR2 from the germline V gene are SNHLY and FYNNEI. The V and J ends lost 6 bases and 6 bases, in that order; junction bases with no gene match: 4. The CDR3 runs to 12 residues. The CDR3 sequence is CASSFDRGEQYF. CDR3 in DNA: TGTGCCAGCAGCTTCGACAGGGGCGAGCAGTACTTC. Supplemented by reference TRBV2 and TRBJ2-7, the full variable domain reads EPEVTQTPSHQVTQMGQEVILRCVPISNHLYFYWYRQILGQKVEFLVSFYNNEISEKSEIFDDQFSVERPDGSNFTLKIRSTKLEDSAMYFCASSFDRGEQYFGPGTRLTVT.

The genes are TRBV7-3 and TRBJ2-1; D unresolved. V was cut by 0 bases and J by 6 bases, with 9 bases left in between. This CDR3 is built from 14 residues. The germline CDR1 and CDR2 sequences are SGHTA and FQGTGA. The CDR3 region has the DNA TGTGCCAGCAGCTTAACGCCCGCGCGCAATGAGCAGTTCTTC. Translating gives CASSLTPARNEQFF.